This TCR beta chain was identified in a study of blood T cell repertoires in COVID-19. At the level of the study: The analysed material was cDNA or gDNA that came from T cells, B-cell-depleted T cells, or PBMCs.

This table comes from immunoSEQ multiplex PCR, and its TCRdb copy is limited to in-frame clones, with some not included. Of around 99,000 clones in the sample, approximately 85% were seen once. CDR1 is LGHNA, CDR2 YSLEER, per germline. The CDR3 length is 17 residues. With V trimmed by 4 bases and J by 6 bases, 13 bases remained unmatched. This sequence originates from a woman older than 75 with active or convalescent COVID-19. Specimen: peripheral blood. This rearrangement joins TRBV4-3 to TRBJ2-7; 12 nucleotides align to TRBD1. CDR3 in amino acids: CASSRIVRGTGGGEQYF. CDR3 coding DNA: TGCGCCAGCAGCCGAATCGTGAGGGGGACAGGGGGCGGCGAGCAGTACTTC.